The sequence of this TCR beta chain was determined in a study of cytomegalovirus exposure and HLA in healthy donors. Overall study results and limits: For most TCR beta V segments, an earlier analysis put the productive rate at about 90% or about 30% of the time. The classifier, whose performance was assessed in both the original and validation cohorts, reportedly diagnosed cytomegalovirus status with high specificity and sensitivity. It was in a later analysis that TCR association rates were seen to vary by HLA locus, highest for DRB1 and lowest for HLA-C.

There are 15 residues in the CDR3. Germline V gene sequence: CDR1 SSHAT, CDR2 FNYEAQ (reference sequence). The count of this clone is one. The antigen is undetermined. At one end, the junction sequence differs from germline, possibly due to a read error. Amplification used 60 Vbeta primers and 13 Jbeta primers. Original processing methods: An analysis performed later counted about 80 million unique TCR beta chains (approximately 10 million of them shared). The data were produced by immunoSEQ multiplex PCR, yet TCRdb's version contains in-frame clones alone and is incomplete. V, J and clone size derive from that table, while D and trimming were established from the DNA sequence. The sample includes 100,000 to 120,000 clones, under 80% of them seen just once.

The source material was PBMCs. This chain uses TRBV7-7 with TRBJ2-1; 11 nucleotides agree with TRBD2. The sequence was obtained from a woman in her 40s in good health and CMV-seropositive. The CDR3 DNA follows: TGTGCTAGCAGCTTAGGGGGGACTAGCGGACATGAGCAGTTCTTC. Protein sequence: CASSLGGTSGHEQFF.